This T cell receptor (beta chain) was captured in a study of beta chain features in type 1 diabetes. Deletions cut 3 bases from V and 8 bases from J, with 4 bases between. This CDR3 comprises 9 residues. Germline V gene lookup returns CDR1 DFQATT and CDR2 SNEGSKA (reference sequence). Expressed TCRB transcripts were sequenced after all isolated RNA was converted to cDNA. Here immunoSEQ multiplex PCR was the method, and the copy in TCRdb shows in-frame clones only, minus some. The sample includes 310,000 or so clones, about 11% seen only once; the top ten take about 0.015%. The source material was naive CD4+ T cells from blood. V is TRBV20-1 and J is TRBJ1-2, with D hard to call. The sequence was collected from a woman aged 25 to 39 in good health. The DNA for the CDR3 is TGCAGTGCTAGTGGCGGCTACACCTTC. This encodes CSASGGYTF.